Following are 24 T cell receptor beta chains from one sample sequenced in a study of blood T cells in healthy people across ages. It was with a sample-barcoded 5' primer and a J-beta primer mix that a second PCR of roughly 7 to 12 cycles was run. TCRdb processed the 5' RACE reads anew with MiXCR; each CDR3 protein has one entry. Of 1.5 million to 2 million distinct CDR3 sequences listed, roughly 43% were seen once; the top ten hold 20% to 25%. The sequenced sample was blood. The receptors here all came from a human donor in good health.

The chain combines TRBV3-1 with TRBJ2-1, with 10 bases matching TRBD2. This CDR3 region has 17 residues. Looked up from germline, CDR1 is LGHDT and CDR2 is YNNKEL (reference sequence). J gave up 4 bases and V 0 bases, and 6 bases lay outside the gene matches. CDR3 protein: CASSQEDSGGIYNEQFF. The CDR3 region has the DNA TGTGCCAGCAGCCAAGAGGATAGCGGGGGGATTTACAATGAGCAGTTCTTC.

J is TRBJ2-7 and V is TRBV29-1; D gene ambiguous. Deletions cut 7 bases from V and 3 bases from J, with 19 bases between. CDR1 SQVTM and CDR2 ANQGSEA come from the germline V gene. There are 14 residues in the CDR3. CDR3 DNA: TGCAGCGCCAAAACGGGTCGGACGATCTACGAGCAGTACTTC. It yields the protein CSAKTGRTIYEQYF.

There are a few counts of this clonotype. V gene TRBV12-3 or TRBV12-4 combines with J gene TRBJ2-2; D may correspond to TRBD1 or TRBD2 (6 bases each). V lost 3 bases and J lost 3, with 11 bases in between. The CDR3 is made up of 15 amino acids. The CDR3 sequence: CASSFRGADTGELFF. CDR3 DNA: TGTGCCAGCAGTTTTAGGGGGGCGGACACCGGGGAGCTGTTTTTT.

The sample holds many counts of this clonotype. The chain carries TRBV10-3 and TRBJ1-2; no firm D call. CDR1 ENHRY and CDR2 SYGVKD come from the germline V gene. Trimming took off 3 bases at V and 4 bases at J, with 6 bases between the two ends. The CDR3 has 12 amino acids. In DNA form, the CDR3 reads TGTGCCATCAGTGAAGGTGTCTATGGCTACACCTTC. This codes for CAISEGVYGYTF.

This clonotype was observed a handful of times. The chain recombines TRBV4-1 with TRBJ2-5, with 8 bases aligning to TRBD2. The germline V gene has CDR1 MGHRA and CDR2 YSYEKL. The CDR3 is 15 amino acids. The V and J ends lost 4 bases and 3 bases, in that order; junction bases with no gene match: 7. The CDR3: CASSRSGGLEETQYF. The CDR3 DNA sequence: TGCGCCAGCAGCCGAAGCGGGGGCCTTGAAGAGACCCAGTACTTC.

This chain links TRBV7-2 with TRBJ1-2; 8 bases are a match to TRBD1. Germline loops: CDR1 SGHTA, CDR2 FQGNSA. The CDR3 is made up of 15 amino acids. Trimming cost V 0 bases and J 7 bases; bases outside gene matches: 7. The CDR3 here is CASSLASQGATGYTF. Written as DNA, the CDR3 is TGTGCCAGCAGCTTAGCGTCCCAGGGGGCTACTGGCTACACCTTC.

This clonotype has just a few counts. The chain combines TRBV7-2 with TRBJ2-3, with 10 bases fitting TRBD2. With V trimmed by 5 bases and J by 5 bases, 4 bases remained unmatched. This CDR3 is built from 14 residues. From germline, CDR1 is SGHTA and CDR2 FQGNSA. The chain's CDR3 is CASSASGGEDTQYF. DNA of the CDR3: TGTGCCAGCAGCGCCAGCGGGGGGGAAGATACGCAGTATTTT.

This chain connects TRBV12-3 or TRBV12-4 to TRBJ1-5, with D unclear. Trimming took 3 bases from V and 5 from J, leaving 11 bases between them. The CDR3 is 14 residues long. CDR3 in DNA: TGTGCCAGCAGTTTGTTGAATTCTCATCAGCCCCAGCATTTT. Translation gives CASSLLNSHQPQHF.

V usage is TRBV20-1 and J usage is TRBJ2-1; D possibly corresponds to TRBD2 (5 bases). The CDR3 loop spans 17 amino acids. Per germline, CDR1 DFQATT and CDR2 SNEGSKA (reference sequence). V lost 0 bases to trimming and J lost 2 bases, with 17 bases between them. CDR3 nucleotides: TGCAGTGCTAGAGATGCGTGGGGAGAATCCACCTACAATGAGCAGTTCTTC. Its translation: CSARDAWGESTYNEQFF.

V usage is TRBV7-2 and J usage is TRBJ1-2; D gene uncertain. Germline V CDR1 and CDR2: SGHTA, FQGNSA. The CDR3 covers 14 residues. V was cut by 3 bases and J by 0 bases, with 8 bases left in between. The CDR3 coding sequence is TGTGCCAGCAGCTTTAGTTCTACTAACTATGGCTACACCTTC. Protein sequence: CASSFSSTNYGYTF. Combining the CDR3 with reference TRBV7-2 and TRBJ1-2 gives the whole variable domain GAGVSQSPSNKVTEKGKDVELRCDPISGHTALYWYRQSLGQGLEFLIYFQGNSAPDKSGLPSDRFSAERTGGSVSTLTIQRTQQEDSAVYLCASSFSSTNYGYTFGSGTRLTVV.

This clonotype was detected only a few times. The genes are TRBV7-2 and TRBJ2-2, with D maybe TRBD2 (6 bases). The CDR3 spans 15 residues. The V gene lost 5 bases and the J gene lost 4 bases, with 14 bases spanning the gap. The germline CDR1 and CDR2 sequences are SGHTA and FQGNSA. Written as DNA, the CDR3 is TGTGCCAGCAGCCCGGGGACTCAGGGCACCGGGGAGCTGTTTTTT. Encoded protein: CASSPGTQGTGELFF. The whole variable domain, filled in from reference TRBV7-2 and TRBJ2-2, reads GAGVSQSPSNKVTEKGKDVELRCDPISGHTALYWYRQSLGQGLEFLIYFQGNSAPDKSGLPSDRFSAERTGGSVSTLTIQRTQQEDSAVYLCASSPGTQGTGELFFGEGSRLTVL.

The chain has TRBV7-2 and TRBJ2-1; D is undetermined. V lost 4 bases and J 0 bases, leaving 10 bases between the germline ends. CDR3 length: 15 amino acids. Germline V gives CDR1 SGHTA, CDR2 FQGNSA. CDR3 amino acids: CASSSQLSSYNEQFF. As DNA, the CDR3 is TGTGCCAGCAGCTCTCAATTGAGCTCCTACAATGAGCAGTTCTTC.

This clonotype was picked up a small number of times. The chain recombines TRBV5-1 with TRBJ1-1, with D uncertain. This CDR3 region has 13 residues. V lost 9 bases to trimming and J lost 0 bases, with 12 bases between them. In germline, CDR1 is SGHRS, CDR2 YFSETQ. CDR3 nucleotides: TGCGCCACCAGAGGAGACCTGAACACTGAAGCTTTCTTT. Protein: CATRGDLNTEAFF. The full variable domain, its missing parts supplied by reference TRBV5-1 and TRBJ1-1, is KAGVTQTPRYLIKTRGQQVTLSCSPISGHRSVSWYQQTPGQGLQFLFEYFSETQRNKGNFPGRFSGRQFSNSRSEMNVSTLELGDSALYLCATRGDLNTEAFFGQGTRLTVV.

This clonotype has a handful of counts. The chain combines TRBV5-1 with TRBJ2-3; D is undetermined. Trimming took off 4 bases at V and 1 base at J, with 19 bases between the two ends. The CDR3 extends over 17 amino acids. Germline assignment: CDR1 SGHRS and CDR2 YFSETQ. The CDR3 sequence: CASSPGSGLSGTDTQYF. CDR3 coding DNA: TGCGCCAGCAGCCCGGGTTCAGGCCTCTCCGGCACAGATACGCAGTATTTT.

The J gene is TRBJ2-2, the V gene TRBV2; D possibly corresponds to TRBD1 (5 bases). The CDR3 contains 12 residues. V dropped 8 bases and J dropped 8 bases, with 12 bases sitting between them. Germline assignment: CDR1 SNHLY and CDR2 FYNNEI. CDR3 nucleotides: TGTGCCAGCTCGACCGACAGTGGGGAGCTGTTTTTT. It is translated as CASSTDSGELFF.

Worth noting for this clonotype: A read error may account for a junction end that differs from germline. The CDR3: CTSSFPGENNEQFF. CDR3 nucleotides: TGTACCAGCAGTTTCCCAGGGGAGAACAATGAGCAGTTCTTC. The genes are TRBV6-6 and TRBJ2-1; D is possibly TRBD1 (6 bases). This CDR3 is built from 14 residues. Germline V gene sequence: CDR1 MNHNY, CDR2 SVGAGI (reference sequence).

The rearrangement joins TRBV12-3 or TRBV12-4 to TRBJ2-7, with a possible D match to TRBD1 (6 bases). CDR3 length equals 15 residues. V lost 5 bases, J lost 2 bases, and 16 bases lay in between. The CDR3 protein is CASSLPPGHPYEQYF. For the CDR3, the DNA is TGTGCCAGCAGTCTACCCCCGGGACATCCCTACGAGCAGTACTTC.

This clonotype was recorded only once. One end of the junction fails to match germline, which may point to a read error. The J gene is TRBJ2-5, the V gene TRBV2, with 10 bases lining up with TRBD2. This CDR3 is 14 amino acids long. Germline V lookup: CDR1 SNHLY, CDR2 FYNNEI. The CDR3 loop is CASKTSGVQEAQYF. The CDR3 nucleotides read TGTGCCAGCAAAACTAGCGGGGTACAAGAGGCCCAGTACTTC. Combining the CDR3 with reference TRBV2 and TRBJ2-5 gives the whole variable domain EPEVTQTPSHQVTQMGQEVILRCVPISNHLYFYWYRQILGQKVEFLVSFYNNEISEKSEIFDDQFSVERPDGSNFTLKIRSTKLEDSAMYFCASKTSGVQEAQYFGPGTRLLVL.

The gene calls are TRBV28 and TRBJ2-7; D uncertain. Germline lookup yields CDR1 MDHEN and CDR2 SYDVKM. V was clipped by 6 bases and J by 2 bases, with 14 bases between them. CDR3 length: 14 amino acids. The CDR3 DNA follows: TGTGCCAGCAGGGCGGTGGGTTTTCCCTACGAGCAGTACTTC. As protein: CASRAVGFPYEQYF.

This clonotype came up a few times. CDR3 loop: CSARTRQGMETQYF. The CDR3 nucleotides read TGCAGTGCTAGAACCCGACAGGGGATGGAGACCCAGTACTTC. The rearrangement joins TRBV20-1 to TRBJ2-5, with 8 bases identical to TRBD1. The CDR3 consists of 14 residues. Germline CDR1 and CDR2: DFQATT and SNEGSKA (reference sequence). The trim removed 2 bases at V and 5 bases at J, leaving 7 bases unmatched.

The V and J genes are TRBV3-1 and TRBJ1-2; D unresolved. The CDR3 is 13 residues long. V was shortened by 4 bases and J by 4 bases, with 10 bases between the two germline ends. Per germline, CDR1 LGHDT and CDR2 YNNKEL (reference sequence). The chain's CDR3 is CASSRAGPYGYTF. The CDR3 DNA reads as TGTGCCAGCAGCCGGGCTGGTCCCTATGGCTACACCTTC.

There are many counts of this clonotype. This chain links TRBV4-3 with TRBJ1-2, with D tentatively TRBD1 (6 bases). Trimming took off 4 bases at V and 5 bases at J, with 11 bases between the two ends. CDR1 is LGHNA and CDR2 is YSLEER in the germline V gene. This CDR3 has 13 amino acids. The CDR3 reads CASSPDRYYGYTF. The CDR3 region has the DNA TGCGCCAGCAGCCCCGACAGGTATTATGGCTACACCTTC.

A single count supports this clonotype. V usage is TRBV28 and J usage is TRBJ2-1, with D unresolved. This CDR3 has 15 amino acids. From germline, CDR1 is MDHEN and CDR2 SYDVKM. V was trimmed by 8 bases and J by 5 bases, leaving 19 bases between them. DNA of the CDR3: TGTGCCAGCCACGCAAGGTTCCAGGCGAACAATGAGCAGTTCTTC. Translation: CASHARFQANNEQFF. Full variable domain (remainder filled in from reference TRBV28 and TRBJ2-1): DVKVTQSSRYLVKRTGEKVFLECVQDMDHENMFWYRQDPGLGLRLIYFSYDVKMKEKGDIPEGYSVSREKKERFSLILESASTNQTSMYLCASHARFQANNEQFFGPGTRLTVL.

This clonotype has only a few counts. V usage is TRBV28 and J usage is TRBJ1-1, with a weak D call TRBD1 (6 bases). The germline V gene encodes CDR1 MDHEN and CDR2 SYDVKM. Trimming cost V 3 bases and J 1 base, with 9 bases left between them. This CDR3 is built from 14 residues. CDR3 amino acids: CASSFRDTNTEAFF. CDR3 DNA sequence: TGTGCCAGCAGTTTCCGGGACACGAACACTGAAGCTTTCTTT.